These 16 T cell receptor beta chains were all obtained from the same sample, sequenced in a study of cytomegalovirus exposure and HLA in healthy donors. Both 60 Vbeta primers and 13 Jbeta primers went into the PCR. Using immunoSEQ multiplex PCR, the repertoire was profiled, and TCRdb retains in-frame clones only, with some absent. This table has around 65,000 clones, roughly four fifths appearing once. The specimen sequenced was PBMCs. These receptors came from a woman in her twenties or thirties in good health and CMV-seropositive.

In this sample, this clone turned up a few times. CDR3 residues: CASSYFVGEDEQYF. The CDR3 DNA follows: TGTGCCAGCAGTTACTTTGTCGGGGAGGACGAGCAGTACTTC. The chain recombines TRBV6-5 with TRBJ2-7, with a weak D call TRBD2 (6 bases). Trimming removed 1 base from V and 5 bases from J, with 12 bases in between. The CDR3 is made up of 14 amino acids. Germline V CDR1 and CDR2: MNHEY, SVGAGI.

This chain uses TRBV5-1 with TRBJ2-2; maybe TRBD1 (6 bases). This CDR3 has 15 amino acids. Germline CDR1 and CDR2: SGHRS and YFSETQ. Trimming cost V 5 bases and J 4 bases, with 15 bases left between them. For the CDR3, the DNA is TGCGCCAGCAGTCCCCTTGGGGACACCACCGGGGAGCTGTTTTTT. This translates into CASSPLGDTTGELFF. The whole variable domain, filled in from reference TRBV5-1 and TRBJ2-2, reads KAGVTQTPRYLIKTRGQQVTLSCSPISGHRSVSWYQQTPGQGLQFLFEYFSETQRNKGNFPGRFSGRQFSNSRSEMNVSTLELGDSALYLCASSPLGDTTGELFFGEGSRLTVL.

DNA of the CDR3: TGTGCCAGTACAAAGGAACCGGGGGTTATGAACACTGAAGCTTTCTTT. This translates into CASTKEPGVMNTEAFF. The chain joins TRBV19 to TRBJ1-1, with D maybe TRBD1 (5 bases). The CDR3 extends over 16 amino acids. Trimming stripped 7 bases from V and 0 bases from J, with 18 bases between. Germline loops: CDR1 LNHDA, CDR2 SQIVND (reference sequence).

In its sample, this clone was seen a few times. J is TRBJ1-2 and V is TRBV4-3; TRBD1 matches 8 bases. Trimming cost V 0 bases and J 4 bases; bases outside gene matches: 1. The CDR3 totals 14 residues. Germline V lookup: CDR1 LGHNA, CDR2 YSLEER. The CDR3 spells CASSQDDRGYGYTF. The DNA for the CDR3 is TGCGCCAGCAGCCAAGATGACAGGGGCTATGGCTACACCTTC.

The rearrangement links TRBV9 to TRBJ2-5; D is perhaps TRBD2 (5 bases). Germline V CDR1 and CDR2: SGDLS, YYNGEE. This CDR3 is 17 amino acids long. Trimming removed 0 bases from V and 2 bases from J, with 17 bases in between. The CDR3 region is CASSVAAAGGSQETQYF. In DNA, the CDR3 is TGTGCCAGCAGCGTAGCGGCGGCAGGTGGGAGTCAAGAGACCCAGTACTTC. Filled out from reference TRBV9 and TRBJ2-5, the complete variable domain reads DSGVTQTPKHLITATGQRVTLRCSPRSGDLSVYWYQQSLDQGLQFLIQYYNGEERAKGNILERFSAQQFPDLHSELNLSSLELGDSALYFCASSVAAAGGSQETQYFGPGTRLLVL.

V and J are TRBV5-4 and TRBJ2-5, with 7 bases identical to TRBD1. The V gene's germline CDR1 is SGHNT and CDR2 YYREEE (reference sequence). The length of the CDR3 is 13 residues. The V gene end was trimmed by 4 bases and the J gene end by 1 base; junction bases not matched to a gene: 1. The CDR3 DNA is TGTGCCAGCAGCGGGGACAGCCAAGAGACCCAGTACTTC. Translating it yields CASSGDSQETQYF. The variable domain in full, completed from reference TRBV5-4 and TRBJ2-5, reads ETGVTQSPTHLIKTRGQQVTLRCSSQSGHNTVSWYQQALGQGPQFIFQYYREEENGRGNFPPRFSGLQFPNYSSELNVNALELDDSALYLCASSGDSQETQYFGPGTRLLVL.

The J gene is TRBJ2-1, the V gene TRBV4-3; a weak D match, TRBD2 (5 bases). V lost 2 bases and J 8 bases, leaving 10 bases between the germline ends. The germline gives CDR1 LGHNA, CDR2 YSLEER. This CDR3 has 13 amino acids. The CDR3 nucleotides read TGCGCCAGCAGCCAAACGAGCGGCTATGAGCAGTTCTTC. Protein product: CASSQTSGYEQFF.

This clone was picked up a small number of times. The chain has TRBV5-1 and TRBJ1-1; TRBD1 is a possible D gene (5 bases). Germline CDR1 is SGHRS and CDR2 is YFSETQ. The CDR3 extends over 12 amino acids. Trimming left V 0 bases short and J 10 bases short, with 10 bases between. The CDR3: CASSLEGPGAFF. The CDR3 DNA reads as TGCGCCAGCAGCTTGGAGGGGCCTGGAGCTTTCTTT.

V usage is TRBV7-2 and J usage is TRBJ2-7; 9 nucleotides align to TRBD2. CDR3 length equals 16 residues. Trimming removed 0 bases from V and 2 bases from J; junction bases left unmatched: 5. Looked up from germline, CDR1 is SGHTA and CDR2 is FQGNSA. The CDR3, as DNA: TGTGCCAGCAGCTTAGCGGGCGGGAGGGTCGCCTACGAGCAGTACTTC. Translated, it gives CASSLAGGRVAYEQYF.

The V call is TRBV7-9, the J call TRBJ2-3; 8 bases are shared with TRBD1. V trimming: 5 bases; J trimming: 3 bases; junction bases outside the gene matches: 4. In germline, CDR1 is SEHNR, CDR2 FQNEAQ (reference sequence). The CDR3 extends over 14 amino acids. CDR3 coding DNA: TGTGCCAGCAGCCTCGGACAGGGTACAGATACGCAGTATTTT. Translation: CASSLGQGTDTQYF.

The chain carries TRBV7-2 and TRBJ2-3; possible D gene TRBD2, 7 bases. Germline-derived CDR1 and CDR2 are SGHTA and FQGNSA. There are 15 residues in the CDR3. The germline V and J ends were trimmed by 5 bases and 1 base, with 13 bases remaining between them. The chain's CDR3 is CASSGRGFGTDTQYF. For the CDR3, the DNA is TGTGCCAGCAGCGGGAGGGGGTTCGGCACAGATACGCAGTATTTT.

The gene calls are TRBV2 and TRBJ2-5; 7 nucleotides line up with TRBD1. V trimming: 6 bases; J trimming: 5 bases; junction bases outside the gene matches: 6. There are 13 residues in the CDR3. The germline V gene has CDR1 SNHLY and CDR2 FYNNEI. The CDR3, as DNA: TGTGCCAGCAGCGTTACAGGGGACGAGACCCAGTACTTC. Residues: CASSVTGDETQYF.

The chain has TRBV6-5 and TRBJ2-5; 10 bases align to TRBD2. J gave up 0 bases and V 6 bases, and 4 bases lay outside the gene matches. CDR1 is MNHEY and CDR2 is SVGAGI in the germline V gene. This CDR3 is built from 15 residues. DNA of the CDR3: TGTGCCAGCAGCTCTAGCGGGAGTTACCAAGAGACCCAGTACTTC. Translation: CASSSSGSYQETQYF.

This chain links TRBV4-1 with TRBJ2-7; 11 bases map to TRBD1. CDR3 length equals 14 residues. V lost 4 bases, J lost 3 bases, and 2 bases stayed unmatched. Germline-derived CDR1 and CDR2 are MGHRA and YSYEKL. The CDR3 DNA reads as TGCGCCAGCAGCCCCGGGACAGGGGGCTACGAGCAGTACTTC. Translated, it gives CASSPGTGGYEQYF.

This clone was seen only once. This sequence joins TRBV25-1 and TRBJ2-7; 9 bases match TRBD1. CDR1 and CDR2 (germline): MGHDK, SYGVNS. The CDR3 is 15 amino acids. Losses at the gene ends were 6 bases for V and 10 bases for J; bases not matched to a gene: 16. The CDR3, as DNA: TGTGCCAGCAGCCTTACGGGACAGGGCTCCCAACGTCAGTACTTC. Residues: CASSLTGQGSQRQYF.

The genes are TRBV6-5 and TRBJ2-7; 7 bases map to TRBD2. Losses at the gene ends were 2 bases for V and 1 base for J; bases not matched to a gene: 8. This CDR3 spans 16 amino acids. In germline, CDR1 is MNHEY, CDR2 SVGAGI. This CDR3 reads CASSYGAGVSSYEQYF. The DNA for the CDR3 is TGTGCCAGCAGTTACGGGGCGGGAGTGTCATCCTACGAGCAGTACTTC.